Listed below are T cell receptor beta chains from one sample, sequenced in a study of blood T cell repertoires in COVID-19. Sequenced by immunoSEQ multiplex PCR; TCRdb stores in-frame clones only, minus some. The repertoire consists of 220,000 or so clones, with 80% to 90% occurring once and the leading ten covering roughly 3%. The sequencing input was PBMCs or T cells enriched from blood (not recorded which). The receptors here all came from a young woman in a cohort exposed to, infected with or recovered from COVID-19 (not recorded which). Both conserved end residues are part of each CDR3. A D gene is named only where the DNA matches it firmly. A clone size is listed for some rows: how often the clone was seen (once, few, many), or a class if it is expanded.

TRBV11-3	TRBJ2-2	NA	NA	TGTGCCAGCAGCTTAGAGGCCACCGGGGAGCTGTTTTTT	CASSLEATGELFF
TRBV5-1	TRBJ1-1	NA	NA	TGCGCCAGCAGCCTTGAGGACACTGAAGCTTTCTTT	CASSLEDTEAFF
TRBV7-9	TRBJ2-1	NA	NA	TGTGCCAGCAGCCCAGTTGGTGCCAGTTACAATGAGCAGTTCTTC	CASSPVGASYNEQFF
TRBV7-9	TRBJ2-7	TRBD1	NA	TGTGCCAGCAGCCTTACAGGGGGGACCTACGAGCAGTACTTC	CASSLTGGTYEQYF
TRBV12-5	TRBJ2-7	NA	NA	TGTGCTAGTGGTTCCCCGACAGCCTCCTACGAGCAGTACTTC	CASGSPTASYEQYF
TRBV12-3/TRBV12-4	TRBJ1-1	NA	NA	TGTGCCAGCAGTTATACAGGGGAAGCTTTCTTT	CASSYTGEAFF
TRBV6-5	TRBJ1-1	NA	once	TGTGCCAGCAGCCGGACAATTACTGAAGCTTTCTTT	CASSRTITEAFF
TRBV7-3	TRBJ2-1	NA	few	TGTGCCAGCAGCGAAACTAGGGTCCCAGGCGGTGAGCAGTTCTTC	CASSETRVPGGEQFF
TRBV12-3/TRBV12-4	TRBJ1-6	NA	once	TGTGCCAGCAGTTTGCAGGGTGGATCACCCCTCCACTTT	CASSLQGGSPLHF
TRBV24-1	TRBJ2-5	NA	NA	TGTGCCACCAGTGGGGCCGGGATTCCAGGACAAGAGACCCAGTACTTC	CATSGAGIPGQETQYF
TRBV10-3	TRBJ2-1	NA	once	TGTGCCATCGCCCCGACAGAGTACAATGAGCAGTTCTTC	CAIAPTEYNEQFF
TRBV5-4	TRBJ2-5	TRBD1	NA	TGTGCCAGCAGCTTGAAACGACAGGGCCAAGAGACCCAGTACTTC	CASSLKRQGQETQYF
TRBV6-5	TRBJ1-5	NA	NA	TGTGCCACCGGACGGGACAATCAGCCCCAGCATTTT	CATGRDNQPQHF
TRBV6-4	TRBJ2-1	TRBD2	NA	TGTGCCAGCAGTCAGGCCGGGACTAGCGTTTACAATGAGCAGTTCTTC	CASSQAGTSVYNEQFF
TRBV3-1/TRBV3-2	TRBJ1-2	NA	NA	TGTGCCAGCAGCCCCCTAGTCGGACTCCAGAAACATGGCGGCTACACCTTC	CASSPLVGLQKHGGYTF
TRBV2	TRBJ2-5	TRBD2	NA	TGTGCCAGCAGCGCCGTGGGACTAGCGGGGGTTCAAGAGACCCAGTACTTC	CASSAVGLAGVQETQYF
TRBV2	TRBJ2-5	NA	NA	TGTGCCAGCAGTGATGTAGGGGGGGGTTCCCAAGAGACCCAGTACTTC	CASSDVGGGSQETQYF
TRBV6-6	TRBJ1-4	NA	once	TGTGCCAGCAGTTACTCGGGGGGGGAACTGTTTTTT	CASSYSGGELFF
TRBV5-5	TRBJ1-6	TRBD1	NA	TGTGCCAGCAGCCGGTGGACAGGGGATAATTCACCCCTCCACTTT	CASSRWTGDNSPLHF
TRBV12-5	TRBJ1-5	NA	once	TGTGCTAGTGGTTTGGTACCAGGTAGCAATCAGCCCCAGCATTTT	CASGLVPGSNQPQHF
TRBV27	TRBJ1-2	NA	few	TGTGCCAGCAGTTCGAGCAGGGCTGGAAACTATGGCTACACCTTC	CASSSSRAGNYGYTF
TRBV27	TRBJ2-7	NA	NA	TGTGCCAGCAGTCGATCCCGTGCGATCTCCTACGAGCAGTACTTC	CASSRSRAISYEQYF
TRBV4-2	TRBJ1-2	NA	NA	TGTGCCAGCAGCCAAGATGGCAGCTCGGGCTATGGCTACACCTTC	CASSQDGSSGYGYTF
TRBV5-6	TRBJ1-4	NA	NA	TGTGCCAGCAGCTTGAAGGAGAATAATGAAAAACTGTTTTTT	CASSLKENNEKLFF
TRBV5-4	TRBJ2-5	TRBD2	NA	TGTGCCAGCAGCAAGGGGCGGGGGGAAGAGACCCAGTACTTC	CASSKGRGEETQYF
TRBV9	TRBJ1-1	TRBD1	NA	TGTGCCAGCAGCGAGGTGGACAGGGCAGAGTACACTGAAGCTTTCTTT	CASSEVDRAEYTEAFF
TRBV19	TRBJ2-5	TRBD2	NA	TGTGCCAGTAATCCGGGACTAGCTATTCAAGAGACCCAGTACTTC	CASNPGLAIQETQYF